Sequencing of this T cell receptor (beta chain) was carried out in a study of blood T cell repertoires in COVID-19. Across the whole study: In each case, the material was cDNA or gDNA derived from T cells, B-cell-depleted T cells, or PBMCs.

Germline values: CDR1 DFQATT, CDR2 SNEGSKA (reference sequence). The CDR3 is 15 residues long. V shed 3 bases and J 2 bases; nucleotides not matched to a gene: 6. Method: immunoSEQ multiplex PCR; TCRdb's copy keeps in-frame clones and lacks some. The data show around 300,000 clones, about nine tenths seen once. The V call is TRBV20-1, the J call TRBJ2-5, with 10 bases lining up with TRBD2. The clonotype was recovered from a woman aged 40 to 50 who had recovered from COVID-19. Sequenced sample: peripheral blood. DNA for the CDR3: TGCAGTGCTAGTCTAGCGGGAGACTATCAAGAGACCCAGTACTTC. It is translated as CSASLAGDYQETQYF.